The 28 T cell receptor beta chains listed next were all sequenced from one sample in a study of T cell changes during pregnancy in multiple sclerosis. The assay was immunoSEQ multiplex PCR, and TCRdb's table has in-frame clones only and misses some. The top ten hold about 1.5% of the sample, which has roughly 80,000 clones, 90% to 95% seen once. This material consisted of peripheral blood, taken before pregnancy. The receptors come from a female donor with multiple sclerosis, enrolled in a pregnancy study.

In nucleotides, the CDR3 is TGTGCCAGCAGCTTAACAGCCTCTTACACTGAAGCTTTCTTT. This translates into CASSLTASYTEAFF. The chain couples TRBV5-8 to TRBJ1-1, with D uncertain. Trimming shortened V by 2 bases and J by 3 bases, and 11 bases separated the two germline ends. Germline V CDR1 and CDR2: SGHTS, YDEGEE. The CDR3 sequence is 14 residues long.

CDR3 sequence: CASSQTVNTEAFF. DNA for the CDR3: TGTGCCAGCAGCCAGACAGTAAACACTGAAGCTTTCTTT. The chain couples TRBV7-9 to TRBJ1-1, with D tentatively TRBD1 (5 bases). V lost 5 bases, J lost 2 bases, and 9 bases lay in between. This CDR3 has 13 residues. Per the germline V gene, CDR1 is SEHNR and CDR2 is FQNEAQ (reference sequence).

The chain couples TRBV30 to TRBJ1-2, with 7 bases fitting TRBD1. The germline V gene encodes CDR1 GTSNPN and CDR2 SVGIG (reference sequence). V was pared by 2 bases and J by 0 bases, with 3 bases of the junction left unmatched. The CDR3 is made up of 14 amino acids. CDR3 DNA: TGTGCCTGGAGTCCACAGGGGCCTAACTATGGCTACACCTTC. It encodes CAWSPQGPNYGYTF.

The chain couples TRBV4-1 to TRBJ2-1, with TRBD2 matching 14 bases. CDR1 and CDR2 (germline): MGHRA, YSYEKL. The CDR3 contains 16 residues. Trimming removed 5 bases from V and 4 bases from J; junction bases left unmatched: 4. CDR3 sequence reads: CASSLTSGGEYNEQFF. The DNA of the CDR3 is TGCGCCAGCAGCTTGACTAGCGGGGGGGAGTACAATGAGCAGTTCTTC.

This chain joins TRBV6-1 and TRBJ2-2; the D gene is possibly TRBD1 (5 bases). The CDR3 extends over 15 amino acids. CDR1 and CDR2 (germline): MNHNS, SASEGT. Trimming removed 4 bases from V and 2 bases from J, with 11 bases in between. The DNA of the CDR3 is TGTGCCAGCAGTGGTAAGGACACCAACACCGGGGAGCTGTTTTTT. This translates into CASSGKDTNTGELFF.

This chain connects TRBV11-2 to TRBJ2-7, with TRBD1 as a possible D gene (6 bases). The CDR3 is made up of 19 amino acids. Trimming removed 2 bases from V and 3 bases from J, with 26 bases in between. Germline lookup yields CDR1 SGHAT and CDR2 FQNNGV. The CDR3 DNA sequence: TGTGCCAGCAGCTTATCCCCCGGCCAGGGGTCAACCCCCATCTACGAGCAGTACTTC. It translates to CASSLSPGQGSTPIYEQYF.

The V call is TRBV11-2, the J call TRBJ2-2; 7 bases are a match to TRBD2. Germline V gene sequence: CDR1 SGHAT, CDR2 FQNNGV. V lost 1 base, J lost 3 bases, and 8 bases stayed unmatched. The CDR3 consists of 17 residues. CDR3 nucleotide sequence: TGTGCCAGCAGCTTAGGGGGTTGGCTAGCGGACACCGGGGAGCTGTTTTTT. Translated: CASSLGGWLADTGELFF.

The chain has TRBV19 and TRBJ1-5, with D maybe TRBD1 (5 bases). Germline values: CDR1 LNHDA, CDR2 SQIVND (reference sequence). V was trimmed by 5 bases and J by 5 bases, leaving 16 bases between them. The CDR3 runs 15 residues. The CDR3 region is CASSGGGVVDQPQHF. Written as DNA, the CDR3 is TGTGCCAGTAGTGGGGGGGGTGTGGTGGATCAGCCCCAGCATTTT.

This chain uses TRBV18 with TRBJ1-1; D perhaps matches TRBD1 (5 bases). V dropped 2 bases and J dropped 2 bases, with 9 bases sitting between them. The CDR3 spans 14 residues. Germline V lookup: CDR1 KGHSH, CDR2 LQKENI. The CDR3 reads CASSPRGGNTEAFF. The CDR3 nucleotides read TGTGCCAGCTCACCAAGGGGCGGCAACACTGAAGCTTTCTTT.

This clone showed up just once. The chain employs TRBV19 and TRBJ2-7; 7 positions agree with TRBD1. From germline, CDR1 is LNHDA and CDR2 SQIVND (reference sequence). The CDR3 sequence is 15 residues long. V shed 5 bases, J shed 3 bases, and the junction held 10 bases outside the gene matches. CDR3: CASSRAGTESYEQYF. The CDR3 DNA follows: TGTGCCAGTAGTCGAGCCGGGACAGAGAGCTACGAGCAGTACTTC.

This chain uses TRBV5-4 with TRBJ2-7; a weak D match, TRBD1 (6 bases). V was cut by 2 bases and J by 3 bases, with 12 bases left in between. The germline V gene has CDR1 SGHNT and CDR2 YYREEE (reference sequence). The CDR3 has 14 residues. The DNA of the CDR3 is TGTGCCAGCAGCTTAGGACAGCAACGCTACGAGCAGTACTTC. This translates into CASSLGQQRYEQYF.

The J gene is TRBJ2-2, the V gene TRBV9; possibly TRBD2 for D (6 bases). Trimming pared 2 bases from V and 0 bases from J, leaving 8 bases between. Germline CDR1 and CDR2: SGDLS and YYNGEE. CDR3 length: 15 residues. Here the CDR3 reads CASSVGLANTGELFF. CDR3 in DNA: TGTGCCAGCAGCGTGGGACTGGCGAACACCGGGGAGCTGTTTTTT.

This clone was seen a single time. The chain links TRBV5-8 to TRBJ1-4; D is possibly TRBD1 (6 bases). The V and J ends lost 4 bases and 5 bases respectively, with 15 bases between them. Germline V gene data show CDR1 as SGHTS and CDR2 as YDEGEE. The length of the CDR3 is 15 residues. The CDR3 sequence: CASSLPGQVNEKLFF. As DNA, the CDR3 is TGTGCCAGCAGCCTGCCGGGACAAGTGAATGAAAAACTGTTTTTT. Full variable domain (outside the CDR3, taken from reference TRBV5-8 and TRBJ1-4): EAGVTQSPTHLIKTRGQQATLRCSPISGHTSVYWYQQALGLGLQFLLWYDEGEERNRGNFPPRFSGRQFPNYSSELNVNALELEDSALYLCASSLPGQVNEKLFFGSGTQLSVL.

This clone was counted a single time. The chain has TRBV27 and TRBJ2-3; 10 positions match TRBD2. V trimming: 0 bases; J trimming: 0 bases; junction bases outside the gene matches: 6. There are 18 residues in the CDR3. Germline assignment: CDR1 MNHEY and CDR2 SMNVEV (reference sequence). This CDR3 reads CASSLSTLAGLSTDTQYF. In nucleotides, the CDR3 is TGTGCCAGCAGTTTATCGACACTAGCGGGGCTAAGCACAGATACGCAGTATTTT.

The V gene is TRBV7-3, the J gene TRBJ1-2; 7 bases are shared with TRBD1. The V segment lost 2 bases and the J segment 2 bases; nucleotides outside the gene matches: 8. CDR1 is SGHTA and CDR2 is FQGTGA in the germline V gene. CDR3 length: 16 amino acids. The chain's CDR3 is CASSLSPTTGNYGYTF. As DNA, the CDR3 is TGTGCCAGCAGCTTATCCCCCACGACAGGGAACTATGGCTACACCTTC.

V gene TRBV2 combines with J gene TRBJ1-5; 8 nucleotides line up with TRBD1. V lost 4 bases and J lost 6; bases outside the gene matches: 11. The germline gives CDR1 SNHLY, CDR2 FYNNEI. The CDR3 totals 16 residues. Here the CDR3 reads CASSASPTQGGQPQHF. In DNA form, the CDR3 reads TGTGCCAGCAGTGCGTCGCCGACACAGGGGGGTCAGCCCCAGCATTTT. Variable domain in full (rest from reference TRBV2 and TRBJ1-5): EPEVTQTPSHQVTQMGQEVILRCVPISNHLYFYWYRQILGQKVEFLVSFYNNEISEKSEIFDDQFSVERPDGSNFTLKIRSTKLEDSAMYFCASSASPTQGGQPQHFGDGTRLSIL.

The chain uses TRBV18 and TRBJ2-4, with 11 bases lining up with TRBD1. V shed 5 bases, J shed 8 bases, and the junction held 5 bases outside the gene matches. Germline lookup yields CDR1 KGHSH and CDR2 LQKENI. The CDR3 runs to 14 residues. The CDR3, as DNA: TGTGCCAGCTCATCGGGACAGGGGGAGGACATTCAGTACTTC. Protein sequence: CASSSGQGEDIQYF. The full variable domain, its missing parts supplied by reference TRBV18 and TRBJ2-4, is NAGVMQNPRHLVRRRGQEARLRCSPMKGHSHVYWYRQLPEEGLKFMVYLQKENIIDESGMPKERFSAEFPKEGPSILRIQQVVRGDSAAYFCASSSGQGEDIQYFGAGTRLSVL.

The rearrangement uses TRBV11-3 and TRBJ2-1, with D tentatively TRBD2 (5 bases). Trimming removed 5 bases from V and 0 bases from J, with 14 bases in between. CDR1 and CDR2 from the germline V gene are SGHNT and YENEEA. The CDR3 covers 16 residues. DNA for the CDR3: TGTGCCAGCAGCCTCAGTGGACTTAGCTCCTACAATGAGCAGTTCTTC. Amino acids: CASSLSGLSSYNEQFF.

A single count supports this clone. The rearrangement links TRBV5-1 to TRBJ2-3, with D unclear. The CDR3 extends over 14 amino acids. The germline V gene has CDR1 SGHRS and CDR2 YFSETQ. V dropped 0 bases and J dropped 3 bases, with 8 bases sitting between them. CDR3 amino acids: CASSLDSTTDTQYF. In DNA form, the CDR3 reads TGCGCCAGCAGCTTGGATAGCACGACAGATACGCAGTATTTT.

This rearrangement joins TRBV6-5 to TRBJ2-5; tentatively, D is TRBD1 (5 bases). CDR3 length equals 14 residues. V lost 5 bases to trimming and J lost 1 base, with 11 bases between them. Germline-derived CDR1 and CDR2 are MNHEY and SVGAGI. CDR3 in DNA: TGTGCCAGCAGTCCCAGGGTATTCCAAGAGACCCAGTACTTC. Translating it yields CASSPRVFQETQYF.

This chain connects TRBV7-9 to TRBJ1-3; no definite D call. V gave up 5 bases and J gave up 1 base, with 15 bases separating them. The CDR3 extends over 16 amino acids. The germline gives CDR1 SEHNR, CDR2 FQNEAQ (reference sequence). DNA of the CDR3: TGTGCCAGCAGCGGAGCGGTGTGGGGTTCTGGAAACACCATATATTTT. Protein: CASSGAVWGSGNTIYF.

The chain links TRBV27 to TRBJ1-2, with 9 bases lining up with TRBD1. V shed 6 bases and J 4 bases; nucleotides not matched to a gene: 12. This CDR3 spans 16 amino acids. Per germline, CDR1 MNHEY and CDR2 SMNVEV (reference sequence). In nucleotides, the CDR3 is TGTGCCAGCAGCCCCGGGACAGGGTCGGTCGGCTATGGCTACACCTTC. Residues: CASSPGTGSVGYGYTF.

The V and J genes are TRBV6-5 and TRBJ2-1; no definite D call. From germline, CDR1 is MNHEY and CDR2 SVGAGI. V was pared by 0 bases and J by 5 bases, with 11 bases between. The CDR3 extends over 15 amino acids. The chain's CDR3 is CASSYSASFDNEQFF. The CDR3 coding sequence is TGTGCCAGCAGTTACTCGGCAAGTTTCGACAATGAGCAGTTCTTC.

The chain combines TRBV30 with TRBJ1-6; D gene uncertain. Germline V gives CDR1 GTSNPN, CDR2 SVGIG (reference sequence). The CDR3 loop spans 15 amino acids. V lost 0 bases to trimming and J lost 6 bases, with 12 bases between them. The CDR3 sequence is CAWSVRVRLNSPLHF. The CDR3 DNA sequence: TGTGCCTGGAGTGTACGGGTCAGACTTAATTCACCCCTCCACTTT.

The J gene is TRBJ1-1, the V gene TRBV2; 7 bases are a match to TRBD1. Trimming at V came to 11 bases and at J to 1 base, leaving 7 bases not matched to a gene. The CDR3 extends over 13 amino acids. In germline, CDR1 is SNHLY, CDR2 FYNNEI. The CDR3 here is CAGSTGPNTEAFF. The CDR3 DNA is TGTGCCGGATCGACAGGGCCGAACACTGAAGCTTTCTTT.

The V and J genes are TRBV6-6 and TRBJ1-1; D remains ambiguous. With 2 bases removed from V and 1 base from J, the gap between germline ends came to 11 bases. In germline, CDR1 is MNHNY, CDR2 SVGAGI (reference sequence). CDR3 size: 15 residues. CDR3: CASSYPGASNTEAFF. The CDR3, as DNA: TGTGCCAGCAGTTACCCGGGAGCCTCGAACACTGAAGCTTTCTTT.

The rearrangement links TRBV4-1 to TRBJ2-5, with TRBD2 identical over 7 bases. Germline CDR1 and CDR2: MGHRA and YSYEKL. J was trimmed by 9 bases and V by 3 bases; bases with no gene match: 16. This CDR3 is built from 16 residues. CDR3 in amino acids: CASSHKKLGTISPQYF. CDR3 nucleotide sequence: TGCGCCAGCAGCCATAAAAAGTTGGGGACTATATCCCCCCAGTACTTC.

J is TRBJ2-7 and V is TRBV29-1, with D unclear. The V end lost 7 bases, the J end lost 5 bases, and 24 bases lay between the germline ends. CDR1 and CDR2 from the germline V gene are SQVTM and ANQGSEA. The CDR3 has 15 amino acids. DNA for the CDR3: TGCAGCGCAAACTTTGGCGCCGGGTTAATCCACGAGCAGTACTTC. Translating it yields CSANFGAGLIHEQYF.